This T cell receptor (beta chain) was identified in a study of blood T cell repertoires in COVID-19. The repertoire was sequenced with immunoSEQ multiplex PCR; TCRdb's copy has only in-frame clones and lacks some. The profile covers 310,000 or so clones, with 90% appearing a single time and roughly 1.1% taken by the ten largest. Only one count was recorded for this clone. V was shortened by 0 bases and J by 0 bases, with 11 bases between the two germline ends. The CDR3 has 16 residues. Germline-derived CDR1 and CDR2 are LGHNA and YSLEER. The V call is TRBV4-3, the J call TRBJ1-2, with D possibly being TRBD1 (5 bases). Sequencing used PBMCs or T cells enriched from blood (not recorded which). The origin of this receptor is a woman under 40 who had recovered from COVID-19. CDR3 in DNA: TGCGCCAGCAGCCAAGATCTGACAGAAGCTAACTATGGCTACACCTTC. Translation gives CASSQDLTEANYGYTF.